These 30 T cell receptor beta chains share one sample of origin, sequenced in a study of CD8 T cells in Susac syndrome (dated by TCRdb to between 2018 and 2021). Library prep was done by the immunoSEQ multiplex PCR assay. RNA was extracted with the RNeasy kit and about 0.5 to 1 ug was reverse transcribed using random hexamers. The public reads were quality trimmed at Q25 with fastp and then assembled into clones with MiXCR by TCRdb, keeping productive beta chains. CDR3 protein duplicates are merged, each entry listing the most common genes and DNA. The sample yields tens of thousands of distinct CDR3 sequences; about 94% were counted once. Clones ranked in the top ten supply roughly 0.31% of the sample. Sequencing was carried out using CD4+ T cells from PBMCs. These receptors came from a human donor with Susac syndrome.

This chain uses TRBV3-1 with TRBJ1-2; no definite D call. V was clipped by 3 bases and J by 6 bases, with 8 bases between them. Germline values: CDR1 LGHDT, CDR2 YNNKEL (reference sequence). CDR3 length equals 12 residues. DNA of the CDR3: TGTGCCAGCAGCCAGTCAGAGGATGGCTACACCTTC. This sequence encodes CASSQSEDGYTF.

This clonotype was counted a few times. The gene calls are TRBV15 and TRBJ1-2, with D perhaps matching TRBD1 (6 bases). V lost 5 bases and J lost 1, with 14 bases in between. Germline V gives CDR1 LNHNV, CDR2 YYDKDF (reference sequence). This CDR3 has 15 amino acids. CDR3 in amino acids: CATSSGRGGNYGYTF. The CDR3 DNA reads as TGTGCCACCAGCTCCGGCAGGGGTGGTAACTATGGCTACACCTTC.

The V gene is TRBV20-1, the J gene TRBJ2-1; TRBD2 aligns across 13 bases. The junction had 5 bases not matched to a gene; V was cut back by 6 bases and J by 3 bases. The CDR3 is made up of 15 amino acids. CDR1 is DFQATT and CDR2 is SNEGSKA in the germline V gene (reference sequence). CDR3 DNA: TGCAGTGCAACGACTAGCGGGGGGTTCTACAATGAGCAGTTCTTC. Its translation is CSATTSGGFYNEQFF.

This chain connects TRBV30 to TRBJ2-4; 9 bases agree with TRBD2. This CDR3 is 13 amino acids long. CDR1 is GTSNPN, CDR2 SVGIG, per germline (reference sequence). V gave up 0 bases and J gave up 11 bases; unmatched junction bases: 5. Here the CDR3 DNA reads TGTGCCTGGAGTGTACAGGCGGGGGGGCTTCAGTACTTC. It specifies CAWSVQAGGLQYF. Combining the CDR3 with reference TRBV30 and TRBJ2-4 gives the whole variable domain SQTIHQWPATLVQPVGSPLSLECTVEGTSNPNLYWYRQAAGRGLQLLFYSVGIGQISSEVPQNLSASRPQDRQFILSSKKLLLSDSGFYLCAWSVQAGGLQYFGAGTRLSVL.

This CDR3 is CATSRERAGVVYEQYF. The CDR3 DNA sequence: TGTGCCACCAGCAGAGAACGGGCAGGGGTAGTCTACGAGCAGTACTTC. The V and J genes are TRBV15 and TRBJ2-7, with a tentative D call TRBD1 (6 bases). The CDR3 is made up of 16 amino acids. CDR1 is LNHNV, CDR2 YYDKDF, per germline (reference sequence). V dropped 0 bases and J dropped 3 bases, with 15 bases sitting between them.

This clonotype was picked up one time. This chain links TRBV27 with TRBJ2-3, with 9 bases fitting TRBD2. The CDR3 consists of 13 residues. V shed 9 bases and J 5 bases; nucleotides not matched to a gene: 6. Per the germline V gene, CDR1 is MNHEY and CDR2 is SMNVEV (reference sequence). The CDR3 sequence is CASRTSVGDTQYF. CDR3 nucleotides: TGTGCCAGTAGGACTAGCGTCGGAGATACGCAGTATTTT.

The chain is built from TRBV20-1 and TRBJ2-7, with 12 bases fitting TRBD2. Germline CDR1 and CDR2: DFQATT and SNEGSKA (reference sequence). The CDR3 runs 15 residues. V was clipped by 0 bases and J by 3 bases; unmatched bases: 3. CDR3 protein: CSARDGLAGIYEQYF. The DNA of the CDR3 is TGCAGTGCTAGAGATGGACTAGCGGGGATCTACGAGCAGTACTTC.

The chain is built from TRBV7-9 and TRBJ2-3; TRBD2 matches 9 bases. The CDR3 has 15 amino acids. Germline V gives CDR1 SEHNR, CDR2 FQNEAQ (reference sequence). The junction had 3 bases not matched to a gene; V was cut back by 3 bases and J by 2 bases. Written as DNA, the CDR3 is TGTGCCAGCAGCTTTAGCGGGGGCACCACAGATACGCAGTATTTT. The encoded protein is CASSFSGGTTDTQYF.

The chain combines TRBV7-9 with TRBJ2-1, with 8 bases that match TRBD2. The CDR3 has 13 amino acids. J was trimmed by 10 bases and V by 1 base; bases with no gene match: 3. Germline loops: CDR1 SEHNR, CDR2 FQNEAQ (reference sequence). The CDR3 loop is CASSLEAGAEQFF. CDR3 nucleotide sequence: TGTGCCAGCAGCTTAGAAGCGGGGGCCGAGCAGTTCTTC. Complete variable domain (other parts from reference TRBV7-9 and TRBJ2-1): DTGVSQNPRHKITKRGQNVTFRCDPISEHNRLYWYRQTLGQGPEFLTYFQNEAQLEKSRLLSDRFSAERPKGSFSTLEIQRTEQGDSAMYLCASSLEAGAEQFFGPGTRLTVL.

The V and J genes are TRBV2 and TRBJ2-5; maybe TRBD2 (7 bases). CDR1 and CDR2 from the germline V gene are SNHLY and FYNNEI. V dropped 6 bases and J dropped 5 bases, with 13 bases sitting between them. The CDR3 has 13 residues. The CDR3 DNA follows: TGTGCCAGCAGGGGGGGGGCCCGGGAGACCCAGTACTTC. It encodes CASRGGARETQYF.

V is TRBV6-5 and J is TRBJ2-7, with unresolved D. Looked up from germline, CDR1 is MNHEY and CDR2 is SVGAGI. The CDR3 has 12 residues. V lost 4 bases to trimming and J lost 2 bases, with 6 bases between them. The CDR3 reads CASSLTPYEQYF. In DNA form, the CDR3 reads TGTGCCAGCAGTTTGACACCCTACGAGCAGTACTTC.

The V call is TRBV13, the J call TRBJ2-1, with 9 nucleotides matching TRBD2. The CDR3 has 15 amino acids. Germline-derived CDR1 and CDR2 are PRHDT and FYEKMQ (reference sequence). V was pared by 3 bases and J by 5 bases, with 5 bases of the junction left unmatched. Here the CDR3 DNA reads TGTGCCAGCAGCTTTGACCAGCGGGGGGACAATGAGCAGTTCTTC. Its translation is CASSFDQRGDNEQFF.

V gene TRBV5-1 combines with J gene TRBJ2-3; D uncertain. With 4 bases removed from V and 7 bases from J, the gap between germline ends came to 10 bases. The CDR3 runs to 12 residues. The germline V gene encodes CDR1 SGHRS and CDR2 YFSETQ. The CDR3 reads CASSLEHHTQYF. The CDR3 DNA reads as TGCGCCAGCAGCCTAGAACATCATACGCAGTATTTT. The full variable domain, completed using reference TRBV5-1 and TRBJ2-3, is KAGVTQTPRYLIKTRGQQVTLSCSPISGHRSVSWYQQTPGQGLQFLFEYFSETQRNKGNFPGRFSGRQFSNSRSEMNVSTLELGDSALYLCASSLEHHTQYFGPGTRLTVL.

The chain combines TRBV4-3 with TRBJ2-6, with 9 bases that match TRBD1. V trimming: 0 bases; J trimming: 4 bases; junction bases outside the gene matches: 7. Germline values: CDR1 LGHNA, CDR2 YSLEER. This CDR3 region has 18 residues. The CDR3: CASSQDATGGTGANVLTF. The CDR3 coding sequence is TGCGCCAGCAGCCAAGACGCGACAGGGGGGACCGGGGCCAACGTCCTGACTTTC.

The chain links TRBV3-1 to TRBJ1-3; D unresolved. V was cut by 9 bases and J by 0 bases, with 6 bases left in between. Germline V lookup: CDR1 LGHDT, CDR2 YNNKEL (reference sequence). The CDR3 loop spans 12 amino acids. The CDR3 sequence is CASRSSGNTIYF. DNA for the CDR3: TGTGCCAGTAGAAGCTCTGGAAACACCATATATTTT.

The chain employs TRBV5-6 and TRBJ2-7; TRBD1 agrees at 8 bases. Germline assignment: CDR1 SGHDT and CDR2 YYEEEE. Trimming at V came to 2 bases and at J to 4 bases, leaving 5 bases not matched to a gene. The CDR3 loop spans 14 amino acids. CDR3 bases: TGTGCCAGCAGCTTTCAGGGGGCGGTATACGAGCAGTACTTC. It translates to CASSFQGAVYEQYF.

V usage is TRBV20-1 and J usage is TRBJ2-5; D remains unclear. This CDR3 has 12 amino acids. Deletions cut 1 base from V and 5 bases from J, with 8 bases between. The germline CDR1 and CDR2 sequences are DFQATT and SNEGSKA (reference sequence). The CDR3 protein is CSARAGPETQYF. CDR3 in DNA: TGCAGTGCTAGAGCGGGTCCCGAGACCCAGTACTTC.

The J gene is TRBJ2-1, the V gene TRBV3-1, with D possibly matching TRBD2 (6 bases). The germline V gene has CDR1 LGHDT and CDR2 YNNKEL (reference sequence). The CDR3 consists of 16 residues. V lost 1 base, J lost 3 bases, and 13 bases lay in between. Here the CDR3 DNA reads TGTGCCAGCAGCCAAGGAGGTGGGGGGTACTACAATGAGCAGTTCTTC. Amino acids: CASSQGGGGYYNEQFF.

The CDR3 is CASSELAGGKPPTQYF. CDR3 DNA sequence: TGTGCCAGCAGTGAACTAGCGGGGGGGAAACCCCCGACCCAGTACTTC. The chain is built from TRBV28 and TRBJ2-5; 13 bases are a match to TRBD2. CDR3 length: 16 amino acids. The V segment lost 5 bases and the J segment 7 bases; nucleotides outside the gene matches: 10. Germline CDR1 is MDHEN and CDR2 is SYDVKM. The full variable domain, in which reference TRBV28 and TRBJ2-5 provide the parts outside the CDR3, is DVKVTQSSRYLVKRTGEKVFLECVQDMDHENMFWYRQDPGLGLRLIYFSYDVKMKEKGDIPEGYSVSREKKERFSLILESASTNQTSMYLCASSELAGGKPPTQYFGPGTRLLVL.

The genes are TRBV30 and TRBJ1-2; D call uncertain. Germline V CDR1 and CDR2: GTSNPN, SVGIG (reference sequence). The ends were cut back, 4 bases at V and 8 bases at J, with 11 bases in the middle. CDR3 size: 11 residues. DNA of the CDR3: TGTGCCTGGACCGTCCTACGAGGCTACACCTTC. Translating it yields CAWTVLRGYTF.

The V call is TRBV20-1, the J call TRBJ1-5; D not certain. The CDR3 sequence is 16 residues long. Trimming shortened V by 3 bases and J by 5 bases, and 20 bases separated the two germline ends. Germline assignment: CDR1 DFQATT and CDR2 SNEGSKA (reference sequence). The CDR3 protein is CSASLGGRRGDQPQHF. CDR3 sequence (DNA): TGCAGTGCTAGTCTCGGAGGACGGCGGGGAGATCAGCCCCAGCATTTT.

V is TRBV28 and J is TRBJ2-5, with a possible D match to TRBD1 (7 bases). This CDR3 spans 15 amino acids. V lost 6 bases, J lost 4 bases, and 18 bases lay in between. Germline CDR1 and CDR2: MDHEN and SYDVKM. The CDR3 here is CASSTQQGRSETQYF. As DNA, the CDR3 is TGTGCCAGCAGCACCCAACAGGGGAGGTCAGAGACCCAGTACTTC.

The chain links TRBV6-2 or TRBV6-3 to TRBJ2-5; D gene unclear. CDR1 and CDR2 from the germline V gene are MNHEY and SVGEGT. The CDR3 contains 11 residues. Trimming removed 4 bases from V and 5 bases from J, with 5 bases in between. The CDR3 region is CASSSHETQYF. The DNA of the CDR3 is TGTGCCAGCAGTTCTCATGAGACCCAGTACTTC.

This chain links TRBV11-2 with TRBJ2-5; TRBD1 agrees at 7 bases. The ends lost 1 base at V and 2 bases at J; junction bases unmatched: 7. The germline gives CDR1 SGHAT, CDR2 FQNNGV. CDR3 length equals 16 residues. The CDR3 coding sequence is TGTGCCAGCAGCTTAGGTTCCGGGACAGAGCAAGAGACCCAGTACTTC. Protein sequence: CASSLGSGTEQETQYF.

The CDR3 DNA is TGTGCCAGCAGCTCAAGAGCCGGGACGGACTACTCTGGGGCCAACGTCCTGACTTTC. Its translation: CASSSRAGTDYSGANVLTF. The rearrangement links TRBV7-2 to TRBJ2-6; the D gene is possibly TRBD2 (6 bases). V was pared by 4 bases and J by 0 bases, with 19 bases between. The CDR3 covers 19 residues. Per germline, CDR1 SGHTA and CDR2 FQGNSA. Drawing the rest from reference TRBV7-2 and TRBJ2-6, the complete variable domain is GAGVSQSPSNKVTEKGKDVELRCDPISGHTALYWYRQSLGQGLEFLIYFQGNSAPDKSGLPSDRFSAERTGGSVSTLTIQRTQQEDSAVYLCASSSRAGTDYSGANVLTFGAGSRLTVL.

CDR3 in amino acids: CASHRDGEDGYTF. CDR3 nucleotides: TGTGCCAGCCACCGGGACGGGGAGGATGGCTACACCTTC. The chain employs TRBV12-3 or TRBV12-4 and TRBJ1-2; a possible D gene is TRBD1 (5 bases). V was trimmed by 8 bases and J by 6 bases, leaving 16 bases between them. This CDR3 contains 13 residues.

The chain employs TRBV28 and TRBJ1-3; D ambiguous. This CDR3 comprises 15 residues. The V end was cut by 4 bases, the J end by 2 bases, with 12 bases between. CDR1 and CDR2 (germline): MDHEN, SYDVKM. The CDR3 spells CASSSGRTAGNTIYF. Here the CDR3 DNA reads TGTGCCAGCAGTTCTGGCAGGACGGCTGGAAACACCATATATTTT.

The chain employs TRBV3-1 and TRBJ2-1; D is tentatively TRBD1 or TRBD2 (6 bases each). The germline V and J ends were trimmed by 5 bases and 8 bases, with 19 bases remaining between them. The germline CDR1 and CDR2 sequences are LGHDT and YNNKEL (reference sequence). The CDR3 is 15 residues long. The CDR3 nucleotides read TGTGCCAGCAGCTCCGTCGGAGGGGGGACGGATGAGCAGTTCTTC. It yields the protein CASSSVGGGTDEQFF.

V and J are TRBV30 and TRBJ1-6; 7 bases align to TRBD1. V trimming: 4 bases; J trimming: 5 bases; junction bases outside the gene matches: 5. Germline CDR1 and CDR2: GTSNPN and SVGIG (reference sequence). CDR3 length: 14 amino acids. The CDR3 reads CAWTGTADNSPLHF. For the CDR3, the DNA is TGTGCCTGGACAGGGACAGCCGATAATTCACCCCTCCACTTT. The variable domain in full, completed from reference TRBV30 and TRBJ1-6, reads SQTIHQWPATLVQPVGSPLSLECTVEGTSNPNLYWYRQAAGRGLQLLFYSVGIGQISSEVPQNLSASRPQDRQFILSSKKLLLSDSGFYLCAWTGTADNSPLHFGNGTRLTVT.

The chain recombines TRBV5-1 with TRBJ2-7; perhaps TRBD1 as D (6 bases). Germline V gene lookup returns CDR1 SGHRS and CDR2 YFSETQ. V was cut by 0 bases and J by 4 bases, with 11 bases left in between. The CDR3 has 14 residues. CDR3 coding DNA: TGCGCCAGCAGCTTGGACGGCAGGGGATACGAGCAGTACTTC. This gives the protein CASSLDGRGYEQYF.